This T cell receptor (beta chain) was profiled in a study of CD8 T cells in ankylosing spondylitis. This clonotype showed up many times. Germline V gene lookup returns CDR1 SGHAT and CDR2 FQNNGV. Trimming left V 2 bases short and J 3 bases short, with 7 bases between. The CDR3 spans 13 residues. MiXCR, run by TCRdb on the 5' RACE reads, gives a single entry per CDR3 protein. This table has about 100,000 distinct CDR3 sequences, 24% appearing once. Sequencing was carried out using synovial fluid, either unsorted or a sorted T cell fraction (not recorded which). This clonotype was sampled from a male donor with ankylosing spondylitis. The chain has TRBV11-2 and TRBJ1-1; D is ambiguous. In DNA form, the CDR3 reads TGTGCCAGCAGCTTACTAGGGTACACTGAAGCTTTCTTT. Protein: CASSLLGYTEAFF.